A single sample gave rise to the 5 T cell receptor beta chains below, sequenced in a study of blood T cell repertoires in COVID-19. The protocol was immunoSEQ multiplex PCR, while the TCRdb copy is restricted to in-frame clones and leaves out a portion. The data contain around 190,000 clones, roughly 85% of them seen just once; the ten biggest clones take up roughly 9%. Sample: PBMCs or T cells enriched from blood (not recorded which). The receptors come from a young woman who had recovered from COVID-19.

This clone was picked up one time. The CDR3 nucleotides are TGTGCCAGCAGGGCACAGGAGAGTGCGACCCAGTACTTC. This sequence encodes CASRAQESATQYF. The chain employs TRBV5-4 and TRBJ2-5; D perhaps matches TRBD1 (5 bases). Germline V lookup: CDR1 SGHNT, CDR2 YYREEE (reference sequence). Trimming removed 5 bases at V and 7 bases at J, with 15 bases between. There are 13 residues in the CDR3.

This clone has a handful of counts. The rearrangement uses TRBV28 and TRBJ2-6, with 7 bases fitting TRBD1. After removal of 4 bases from V and 2 bases from J, the junction contained 17 bases not matched to a gene. The CDR3 runs 20 residues. The germline V gene encodes CDR1 MDHEN and CDR2 SYDVKM. This CDR3 reads CASSSVKGAQGLTGANVLTF. The DNA for the CDR3 is TGTGCCAGCAGTTCAGTTAAGGGGGCGCAAGGATTGACTGGGGCCAACGTCCTGACTTTC.

The V and J genes are TRBV28 and TRBJ1-6; 8 nucleotides agree with TRBD1. From germline, CDR1 is MDHEN and CDR2 SYDVKM. CDR3 length: 14 residues. Losses at the gene ends were 11 bases for V and 7 bases for J; bases not matched to a gene: 10. CDR3 sequence: CAASPDRANSPLHF. As DNA, the CDR3 is TGTGCCGCCTCCCCGGACAGGGCGAATTCACCCCTCCACTTT.

The chain couples TRBV28 to TRBJ2-2, with D unclear. The CDR3 loop spans 15 amino acids. V was shortened by 3 bases and J by 5 bases, with 13 bases between the two germline ends. Germline lookup yields CDR1 MDHEN and CDR2 SYDVKM. The CDR3 coding sequence is TGTGCCAGCAGTTTTGAATTTCGAGAAACCGGGGAGCTGTTTTTT. Translating it yields CASSFEFRETGELFF.

This clone was counted between two and nine times. The rearrangement joins TRBV12-3 or TRBV12-4 to TRBJ2-7; possibly TRBD2 for D (6 bases). The CDR3 length is 13 residues. V lost 3 bases to trimming and J lost 2 bases, with 8 bases between them. The CDR3 DNA sequence: TGTGCCAGCAGTTTGGGAGGTCCCTACGAGCAGTACTTC. The encoded protein is CASSLGGPYEQYF.